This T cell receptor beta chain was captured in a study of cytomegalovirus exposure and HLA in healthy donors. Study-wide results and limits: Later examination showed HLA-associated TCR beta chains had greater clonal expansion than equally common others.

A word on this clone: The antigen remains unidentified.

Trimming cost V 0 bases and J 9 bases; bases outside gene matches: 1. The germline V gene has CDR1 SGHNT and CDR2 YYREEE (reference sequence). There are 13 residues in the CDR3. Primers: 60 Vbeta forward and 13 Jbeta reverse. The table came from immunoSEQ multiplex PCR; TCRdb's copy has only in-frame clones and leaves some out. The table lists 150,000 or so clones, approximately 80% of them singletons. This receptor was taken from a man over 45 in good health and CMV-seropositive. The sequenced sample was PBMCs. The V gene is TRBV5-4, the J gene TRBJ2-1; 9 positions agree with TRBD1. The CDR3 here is CASSLGQGVEQFF. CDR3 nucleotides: TGTGCCAGCAGCTTGGGACAGGGGGTTGAGCAGTTCTTC.